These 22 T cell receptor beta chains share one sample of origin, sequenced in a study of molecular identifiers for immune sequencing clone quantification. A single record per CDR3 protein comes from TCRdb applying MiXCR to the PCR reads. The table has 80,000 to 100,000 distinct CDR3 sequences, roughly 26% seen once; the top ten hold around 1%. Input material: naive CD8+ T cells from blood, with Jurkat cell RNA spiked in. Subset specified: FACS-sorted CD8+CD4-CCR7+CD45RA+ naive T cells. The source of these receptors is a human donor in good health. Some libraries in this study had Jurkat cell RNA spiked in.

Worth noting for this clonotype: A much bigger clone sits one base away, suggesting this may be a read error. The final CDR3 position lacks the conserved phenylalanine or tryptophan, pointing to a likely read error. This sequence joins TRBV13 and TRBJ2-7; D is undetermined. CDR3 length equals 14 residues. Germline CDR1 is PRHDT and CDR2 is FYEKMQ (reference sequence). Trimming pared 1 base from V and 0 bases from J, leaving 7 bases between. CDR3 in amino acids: CASSLAGRSYEQYS. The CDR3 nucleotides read TGTGCCAGCAGCTTAGCGGGCCGCTCCTACGAGCAGTACTCC.

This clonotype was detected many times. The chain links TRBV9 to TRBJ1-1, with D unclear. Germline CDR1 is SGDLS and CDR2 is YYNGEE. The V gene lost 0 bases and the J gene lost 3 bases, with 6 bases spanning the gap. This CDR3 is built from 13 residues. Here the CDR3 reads CASSVGGYTEAFF. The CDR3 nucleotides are TGTGCCAGCAGCGTAGGCGGGTACACTGAAGCTTTCTTT.

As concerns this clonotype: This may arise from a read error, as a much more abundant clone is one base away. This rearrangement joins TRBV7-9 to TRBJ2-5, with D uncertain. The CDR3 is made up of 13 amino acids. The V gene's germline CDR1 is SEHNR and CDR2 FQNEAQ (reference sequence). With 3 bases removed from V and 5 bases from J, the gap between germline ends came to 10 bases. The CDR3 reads CASSLGLLETQYF. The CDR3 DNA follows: TGTGCCAGCAGCTTGGGCCTGCTGGAGACCCAGTACTTC.

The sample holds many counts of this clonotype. The CDR3 loop is CASSLGGSGANVLTF. The CDR3 DNA follows: TGTGCCAGCAGCTTAGGAGGCTCTGGGGCCAACGTCCTGACTTTC. The chain carries TRBV5-6 and TRBJ2-6; the D gene is possibly TRBD2 (5 bases). There are 15 residues in the CDR3. Trimming took off 2 bases at V and 0 bases at J, with 6 bases between the two ends. Germline-derived CDR1 and CDR2 are SGHDT and YYEEEE.

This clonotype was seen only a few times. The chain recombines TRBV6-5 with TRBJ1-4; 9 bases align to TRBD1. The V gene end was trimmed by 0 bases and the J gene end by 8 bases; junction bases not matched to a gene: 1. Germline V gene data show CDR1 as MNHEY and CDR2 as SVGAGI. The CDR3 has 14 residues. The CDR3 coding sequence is TGTGCCAGCAGTTACTCGGGGACAGGGGAAAAACTGTTTTTT. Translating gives CASSYSGTGEKLFF.

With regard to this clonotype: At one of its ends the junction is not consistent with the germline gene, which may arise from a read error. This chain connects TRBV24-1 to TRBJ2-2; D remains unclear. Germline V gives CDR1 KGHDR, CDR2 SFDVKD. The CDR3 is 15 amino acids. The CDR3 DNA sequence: TGCGCCACCAGCCCGAATCGGATTATCACCGGGGAGCTGTTTTTT. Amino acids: CATSPNRIITGELFF.

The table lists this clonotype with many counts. The CDR3 reads CASSPGEASQTDTQYF. CDR3 coding DNA: TGTGCCAGCAGCCCCGGGGAGGCCTCCCAAACAGATACGCAGTATTTT. This chain links TRBV3-1 with TRBJ2-3, with a possible D match to TRBD2 (6 bases). The CDR3 has 16 residues. In germline, CDR1 is LGHDT, CDR2 YNNKEL (reference sequence). V was cut by 4 bases and J by 3 bases, with 17 bases left in between.

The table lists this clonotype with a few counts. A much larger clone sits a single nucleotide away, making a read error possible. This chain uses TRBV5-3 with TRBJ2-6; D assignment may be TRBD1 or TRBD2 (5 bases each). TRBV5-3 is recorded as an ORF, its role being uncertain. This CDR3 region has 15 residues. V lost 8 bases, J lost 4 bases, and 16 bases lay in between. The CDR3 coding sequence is TGTGCCAGCAGCCTCCCAGGGACCGGGGCCAACGTCCTGACTTTC. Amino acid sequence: CASSLPGTGANVLTF.

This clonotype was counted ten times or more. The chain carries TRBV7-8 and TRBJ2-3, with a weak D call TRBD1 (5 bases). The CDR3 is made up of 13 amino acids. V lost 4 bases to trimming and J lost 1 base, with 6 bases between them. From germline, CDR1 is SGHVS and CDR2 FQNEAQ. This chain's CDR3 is CASSWGRTDTQYF. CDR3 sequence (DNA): TGTGCCAGCAGCTGGGGCCGCACAGATACGCAGTATTTT.

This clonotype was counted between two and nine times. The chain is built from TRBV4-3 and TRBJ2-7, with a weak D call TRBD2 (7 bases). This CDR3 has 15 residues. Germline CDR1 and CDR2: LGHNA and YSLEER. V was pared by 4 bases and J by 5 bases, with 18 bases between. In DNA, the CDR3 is TGCGCCAGCAGCCCTAGCTGGGGGGGGCGGAACGAGCAGTACTTC. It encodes CASSPSWGGRNEQYF.

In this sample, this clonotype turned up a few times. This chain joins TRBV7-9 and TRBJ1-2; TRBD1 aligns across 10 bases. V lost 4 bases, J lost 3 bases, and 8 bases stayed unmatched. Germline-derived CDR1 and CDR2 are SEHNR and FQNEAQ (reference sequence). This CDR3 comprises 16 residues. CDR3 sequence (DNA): TGTGCCAGCAGCTCCGACCGGGACAGGGGCCACTATGGCTACACCTTC. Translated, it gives CASSSDRDRGHYGYTF.

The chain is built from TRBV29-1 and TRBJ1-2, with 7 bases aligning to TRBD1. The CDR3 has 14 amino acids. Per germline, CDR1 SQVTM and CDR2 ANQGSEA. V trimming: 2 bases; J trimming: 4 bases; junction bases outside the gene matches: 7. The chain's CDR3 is CSVEPGQLLYGYTF. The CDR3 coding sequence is TGCAGCGTTGAACCGGGACAGCTCCTCTATGGCTACACCTTC. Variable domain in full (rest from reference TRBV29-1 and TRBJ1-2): SAVISQKPSRDICQRGTSLTIQCQVDSQVTMMFWYRQQPGQSLTLIATANQGSEATYESGFVIDKFPISRPNLTFSTLTVSNMSPEDSSIYLCSVEPGQLLYGYTFGSGTRLTVV.

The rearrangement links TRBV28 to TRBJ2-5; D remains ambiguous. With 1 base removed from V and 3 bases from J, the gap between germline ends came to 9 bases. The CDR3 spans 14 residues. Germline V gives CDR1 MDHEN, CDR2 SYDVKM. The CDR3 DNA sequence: TGTGCCAGCAGTTTATCAGTGGAAGAAGAGACCCAGTACTTC. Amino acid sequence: CASSLSVEEETQYF.

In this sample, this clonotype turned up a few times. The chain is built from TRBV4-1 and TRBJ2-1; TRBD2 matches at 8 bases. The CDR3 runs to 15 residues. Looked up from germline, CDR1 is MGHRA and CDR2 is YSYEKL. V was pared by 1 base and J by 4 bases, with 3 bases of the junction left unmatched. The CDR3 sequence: CASSQGTSSYNEQFF. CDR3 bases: TGCGCCAGCAGCCAAGGGACTAGCAGTTACAATGAGCAGTTCTTC.

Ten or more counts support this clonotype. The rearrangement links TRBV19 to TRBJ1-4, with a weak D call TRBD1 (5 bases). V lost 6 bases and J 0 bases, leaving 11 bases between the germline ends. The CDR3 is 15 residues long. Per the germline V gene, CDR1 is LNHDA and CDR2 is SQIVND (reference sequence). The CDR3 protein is CASRVGLSTNEKLFF. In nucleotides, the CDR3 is TGTGCCAGTAGAGTGGGACTTTCAACTAATGAAAAACTGTTTTTT.

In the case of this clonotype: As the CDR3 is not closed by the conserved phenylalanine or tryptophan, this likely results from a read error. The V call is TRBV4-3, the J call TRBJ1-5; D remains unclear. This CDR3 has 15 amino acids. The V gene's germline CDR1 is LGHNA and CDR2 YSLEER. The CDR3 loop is CASSQDRSSNQRQHL. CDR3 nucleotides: TGCGCCAGCAGCCAAGACAGGTCTAGCAATCAGCGCCAGCATTTA.

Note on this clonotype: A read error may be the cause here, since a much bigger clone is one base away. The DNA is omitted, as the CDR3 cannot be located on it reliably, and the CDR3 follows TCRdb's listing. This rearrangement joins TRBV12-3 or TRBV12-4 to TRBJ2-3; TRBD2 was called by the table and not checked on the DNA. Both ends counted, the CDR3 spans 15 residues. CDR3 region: CASSLVARGTDTRYF.

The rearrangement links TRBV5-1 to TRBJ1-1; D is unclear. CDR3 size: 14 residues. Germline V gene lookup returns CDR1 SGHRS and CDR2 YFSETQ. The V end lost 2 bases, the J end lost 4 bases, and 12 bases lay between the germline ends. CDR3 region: CASSLLELGTEAFF. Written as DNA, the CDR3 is TGCGCCAGCAGCTTACTCGAACTGGGCACTGAAGCTTTCTTT.

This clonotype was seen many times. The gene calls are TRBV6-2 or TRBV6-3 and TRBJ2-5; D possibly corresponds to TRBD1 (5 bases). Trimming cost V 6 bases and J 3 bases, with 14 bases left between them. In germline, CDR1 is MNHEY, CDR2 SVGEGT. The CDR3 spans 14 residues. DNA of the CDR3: TGTGCCAGCAGCCGCAACCAGGGAAAAGAGACCCAGTACTTC. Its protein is CASSRNQGKETQYF.

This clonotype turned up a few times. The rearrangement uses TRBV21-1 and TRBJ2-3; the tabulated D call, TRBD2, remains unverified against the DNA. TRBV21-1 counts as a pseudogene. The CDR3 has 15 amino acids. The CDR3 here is CASSTLAGAADTQYF. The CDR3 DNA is TGTGCCAGCAGCACCTTAGCGGGAGCTGCAGATACGCAGTATTTT.

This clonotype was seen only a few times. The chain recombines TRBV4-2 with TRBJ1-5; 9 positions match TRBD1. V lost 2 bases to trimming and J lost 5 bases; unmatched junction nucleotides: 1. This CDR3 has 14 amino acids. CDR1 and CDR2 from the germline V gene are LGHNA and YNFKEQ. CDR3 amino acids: CASSQRQGDQPQHF. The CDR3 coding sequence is TGTGCCAGCAGCCAAAGACAGGGGGATCAGCCCCAGCATTTT.

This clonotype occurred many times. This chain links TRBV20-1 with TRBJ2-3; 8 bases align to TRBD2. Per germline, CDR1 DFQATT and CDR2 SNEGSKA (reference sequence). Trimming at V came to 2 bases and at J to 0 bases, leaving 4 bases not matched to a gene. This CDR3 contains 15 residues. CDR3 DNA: TGCAGTGCTAGAATAGCGGGAACTAGCACAGATACGCAGTATTTT. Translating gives CSARIAGTSTDTQYF.